What follows are 3 T cell receptor beta chains derived from one specimen sequenced in a study of CD8 T cells in Susac syndrome. Reverse transcription used about 0.5 to 1 ug RNA and random hexamers. MiXCR was run by TCRdb on the immunoSEQ multiplex PCR reads, yielding one entry per CDR3 protein. The sample yields 350,000 to 550,000 distinct CDR3 sequences, 75% to 90% seen once. Sequencing was done on a sample of CD8+ T cells from PBMCs. These receptors all stem from a human donor with multiple sclerosis.

The gene calls are TRBV12-3 or TRBV12-4 and TRBJ1-1; no firm D call. V gave up 8 bases and J gave up 9 bases, with 22 bases separating them. CDR3 size: 14 residues. Here the CDR3 DNA reads TGTGCCAGCTCCCAGCGGGGTGGGATTATTCAAGCTTTCTTT. Its protein is CASSQRGGIIQAFF.

The chain combines TRBV7-9 with TRBJ1-1, with D hard to call. V gave up 2 bases and J gave up 1 base, with 17 bases separating them. Germline CDR1 and CDR2: SEHNR and FQNEAQ (reference sequence). There are 17 residues in the CDR3. The CDR3 bases are TGTGCCAGCAGCTTAATCCCCTTCGGTCAGCCGAACACTGAAGCTTTCTTT. Protein sequence: CASSLIPFGQPNTEAFF.

The V call is TRBV7-9, the J call TRBJ2-1; TRBD2 aligns across 11 bases. Germline assignment: CDR1 SEHNR and CDR2 FQNEAQ (reference sequence). This CDR3 comprises 13 residues. The J segment lost 8 bases and the V segment lost 8 bases, leaving 5 bases of the junction unmatched. The CDR3 is CASLAGGLYEQFF. CDR3 in DNA: TGTGCCAGCCTAGCGGGGGGACTCTATGAGCAGTTCTTC.